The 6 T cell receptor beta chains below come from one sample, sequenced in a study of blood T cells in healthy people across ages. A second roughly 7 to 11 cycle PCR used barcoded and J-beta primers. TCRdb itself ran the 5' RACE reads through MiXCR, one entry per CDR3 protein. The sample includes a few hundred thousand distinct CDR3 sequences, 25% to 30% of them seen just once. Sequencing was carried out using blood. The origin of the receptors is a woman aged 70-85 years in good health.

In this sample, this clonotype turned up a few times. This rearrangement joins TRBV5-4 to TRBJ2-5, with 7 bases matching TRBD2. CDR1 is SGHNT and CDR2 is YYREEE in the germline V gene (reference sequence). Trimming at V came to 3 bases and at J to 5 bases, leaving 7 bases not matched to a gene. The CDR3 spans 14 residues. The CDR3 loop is CASSSGRVGETQYF. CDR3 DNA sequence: TGTGCCAGCAGCTCTGGGAGGGTCGGGGAGACCCAGTACTTC.

The CDR3 coding sequence is TGTGCCAGCAGCTTAGCGCCAAGCAGATACAATGAGCAGTTCTTC. Amino acid sequence: CASSLAPSRYNEQFF. V is TRBV7-2 and J is TRBJ2-1; no reliable D call. The ends were cut back, 0 bases at V and 4 bases at J, with 10 bases in the middle. Germline CDR1 SGHTA, CDR2 FQGNSA. The CDR3 extends over 15 amino acids. The variable domain in full, with the rest retrieved from reference TRBV7-2 and TRBJ2-1, is GAGVSQSPSNKVTEKGKDVELRCDPISGHTALYWYRQSLGQGLEFLIYFQGNSAPDKSGLPSDRFSAERTGGSVSTLTIQRTQQEDSAVYLCASSLAPSRYNEQFFGPGTRLTVL.

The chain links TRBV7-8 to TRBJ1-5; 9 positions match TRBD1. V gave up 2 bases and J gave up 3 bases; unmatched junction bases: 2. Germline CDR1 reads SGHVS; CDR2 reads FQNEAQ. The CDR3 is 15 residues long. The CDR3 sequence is CASSLRTGANQPQHF. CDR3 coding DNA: TGTGCCAGCAGCTTAAGGACAGGGGCCAATCAGCCCCAGCATTTT.

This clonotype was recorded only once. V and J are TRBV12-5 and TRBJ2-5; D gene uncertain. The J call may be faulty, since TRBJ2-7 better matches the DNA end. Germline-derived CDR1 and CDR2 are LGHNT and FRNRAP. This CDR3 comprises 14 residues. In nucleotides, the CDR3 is TGTGCTAGTGGTTTGGGACATGCCCCCTACGAGCAGTACTTC. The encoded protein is CASGLGHAPYEQYF.

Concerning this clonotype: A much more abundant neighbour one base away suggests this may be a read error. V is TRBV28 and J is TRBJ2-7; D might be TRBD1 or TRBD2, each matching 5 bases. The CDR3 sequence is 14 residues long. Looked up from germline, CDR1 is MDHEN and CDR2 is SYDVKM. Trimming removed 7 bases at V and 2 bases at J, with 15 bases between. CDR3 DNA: TGTGCCAGCATCGAGGGCGTCAGGGCCTACGAGCAGTACTTC. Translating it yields CASIEGVRAYEQYF.

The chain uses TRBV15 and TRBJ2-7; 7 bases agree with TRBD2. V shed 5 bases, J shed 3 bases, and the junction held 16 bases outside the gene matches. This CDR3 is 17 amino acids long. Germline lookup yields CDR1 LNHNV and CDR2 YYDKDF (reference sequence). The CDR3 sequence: CATSEDRGLADFYEQYF. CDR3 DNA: TGTGCCACCAGCGAAGACCGTGGGCTAGCGGACTTCTACGAGCAGTACTTC.